This T cell receptor beta chain emerged from a study of T cell responses to AZD1222 COVID-19 vaccine. Sequenced by immunoSEQ multiplex PCR; TCRdb stores in-frame clones only, minus some. This table holds 130,000 or so clones, approximately 91% found once. The sample here was peripheral blood, taken 28 days after the second AZD1222 dose. The origin of this receptor is an adult who received the AZD1222 COVID-19 vaccine.

CDR3 loop: CASSQEHGGGINQETQYF. The CDR3 DNA reads TGTGCCAGCAGCCAAGAACATGGGGGGGGAATCAATCAAGAGACCCAGTACTTC. The chain couples TRBV3-1 (or the pseudogene TRBV3-2) to TRBJ2-5, with TRBD2 matching 7 bases. Trimming removed 0 bases from V and 2 bases from J; junction bases left unmatched: 12. Germline loops: CDR1 LGHDT, CDR2 YNNKEL (reference sequence). This CDR3 comprises 18 residues.